Listed below are T cell receptor beta chains from one sample, sequenced in a study of T cell responses to AZD1222 COVID-19 vaccine. Sequencing used immunoSEQ multiplex PCR; TCRdb keeps in-frame clones, though not all of them. The data contain 75,000 to 95,000 clones, roughly 86% of them singletons. This sample comprised peripheral blood, obtained on day 0 of MenACWY control vaccination. The source is an adult in good health. The CDR3 runs from the conserved cysteine through the conserved F or W. Fields, in order: clone size, D gene, J gene, V gene, CDR3 DNA, CDR3 protein. A D gene is named only where the DNA matches it firmly. Some rows have no size entry. The others give once, few or many, or a class for an expanded clone.

-,TRBD1,TRBJ1-3,TRBV27,TGTGCCAGCGGCCACAGGGGCTCTGGAAACACCATATATTTT,CASGHRGSGNTIYF
-,-,TRBJ1-1,TRBV7-2,TGTGCCAGCAGCTTATTGGAGGGCGGGAGAGCTTTCTTT,CASSLLEGGRAFF
few,-,TRBJ2-2,TRBV3-1/TRBV3-2,TGTGCCAGCAGCCTCGTACGTACGGTCGGGGAGCTGTTTTTT,CASSLVRTVGELFF
-,TRBD1,TRBJ1-5,TRBV18,TGTGCCAGCTCGCCAAGGACAGGGTCTGATCAGCCCCAGCATTTT,CASSPRTGSDQPQHF
-,TRBD1,TRBJ1-5,TRBV10-3,TGTGCCATCAGCCGGGACAGGGACAATCAGCCCCAGCATTTT,CAISRDRDNQPQHF
-,TRBD2,TRBJ2-3,TRBV9,TGTGCCAGCAGCGTAGCTTATGGACTAGCGGGGGTCACAGATACGCAGTATTTT,CASSVAYGLAGVTDTQYF
-,TRBD1,TRBJ1-1,TRBV3-1/TRBV3-2,TGTGCCACGGGACAGGGTTTGAACACTGAAGCTTTCTTT,CATGQGLNTEAFF
-,TRBD1,TRBJ1-2,TRBV2,TGTGCCAGCAGTGAGGGACAGGGGGGAGGCTACACCTTC,CASSEGQGGGYTF
-,TRBD2,TRBJ2-3,TRBV4-3,TGCGCCAGCAGCCAAACCGGGGGGGCTACTAGCGTCCTGCCTGATACGCAGTATTTT,CASSQTGGATSVLPDTQYF
-,TRBD2,TRBJ2-5,TRBV11-3,TGTGCCAGCACGGCCGGGACTAGCGTCCAAGAGACCCAGTACTTC,CASTAGTSVQETQYF
-,TRBD1,TRBJ2-7,TRBV5-4,TGTGCCAGCAGCTCCGCCCCTTGGGACAGTCACTACGAGCAGTACTTC,CASSSAPWDSHYEQYF
-,-,TRBJ1-5,TRBV7-8,TGTGCCAGCAGCGAAGGGGGAAGGGTAAGCAATCAGCCCCAGCATTTT,CASSEGGRVSNQPQHF
-,-,TRBJ1-5,TRBV2,TGTGCCAGCAGTGAAATGGGGGTCGGTCAGCCCCAGCATTTT,CASSEMGVGQPQHF
-,TRBD2,TRBJ2-5,TRBV28,TGTGCCAGCAGTCCCCGTCTCAGTGCTAGCGGACGATTTAGAGAGACCCAGTACTTC,CASSPRLSASGRFRETQYF
-,-,TRBJ1-1,TRBV2,TGTGCCAGCACCGGGCTAATGGGGACTGAAGCTTTCTTT,CASTGLMGTEAFF
-,TRBD1,TRBJ1-2,TRBV6-2/TRBV6-3,TGTGCCAGCAGCTGGGACAGGGGACTTATGAGCTACACCTTC,CASSWDRGLMSYTF
-,-,TRBJ2-7,TRBV7-2,TGTGCCAGCAGCTTAGGGCTCCAGGGAGAGCAGTACTTC,CASSLGLQGEQYF
-,TRBD1,TRBJ1-2,TRBV7-9,TGTGCCAGCAGCGGACAGGGACAGATCTATGGCTACACCTTC,CASSGQGQIYGYTF
-,-,TRBJ2-1,TRBV7-6,TGTGCCAGCAGCTTGGGGGAGCTACGGCTCAATGAGCAGTTCTTC,CASSLGELRLNEQFF
-,-,TRBJ2-4,TRBV29-1,TGCAGCGTTGCCCAGGCGAATTTGATTCAGTACTTC,CSVAQANLIQYF
once,TRBD1,TRBJ1-5,TRBV6-6,TGTGCCAGCAGCTCCGACAGGGGGCGAAATCAGCCCCAGCATTTT,CASSSDRGRNQPQHF
-,-,TRBJ1-3,TRBV5-1,TGCGCCAGCAGCCCCGATAACTCTGGAAACACCATATATTTT,CASSPDNSGNTIYF
-,-,TRBJ1-1,TRBV5-6,TGTGCCAGCAGCCCATGGGGGGGTCCGGGTACTGAAGCTTTCTTT,CASSPWGGPGTEAFF
-,TRBD2,TRBJ2-5,TRBV25-1,TGTGCCAGCAGCGTACCGGGACTACAAGAGACCCAGTACTTC,CASSVPGLQETQYF
-,-,TRBJ1-1,TRBV7-9,TGTGCCAGCAGCTTCTCCCTGAGTGGCACTGAAGCTTTCTTT,CASSFSLSGTEAFF
-,TRBD1,TRBJ1-1,TRBV10-3,TGTGCCATCAGGGCCTCACAGGGGCCTGGCGGCACTGAAGCTTTCTTT,CAIRASQGPGGTEAFF
-,-,TRBJ2-1,TRBV5-8,TGTGCCAGCAGCTTGCCTTCGCGCTACAATGAGCAGTTCTTC,CASSLPSRYNEQFF
-,-,TRBJ1-6,TRBV27,TGTGCCAGCGGCCGCCAGGGCTGGGATTCACCCCTCCACTTT,CASGRQGWDSPLHF
-,-,TRBJ1-5,TRBV30,TGTGCCTGGAGTCCCCCCCAGCATTTT,CAWSPPQHF
-,TRBD1,TRBJ1-1,TRBV9,TGTGCCAGCAGCGGCACAGGGGGTCGAACTGAAGCTTTCTTT,CASSGTGGRTEAFF
-,TRBD2,TRBJ2-1,TRBV5-4,TGTGCCAGCAACCACGAAGAATGGCGGGGGGGGTCTAATGAGCAGTTCTTC,CASNHEEWRGGSNEQFF
few,-,TRBJ1-5,TRBV7-6,TGTGCCAGCAGCTTACAGGACGGTAGCAATCAGCCCCAGCATTTT,CASSLQDGSNQPQHF
-,-,TRBJ1-6,TRBV19,TGTGCCAGTAAAACGGGAAGTGACAGGTCAAATTCACCCCTCCACTTT,CASKTGSDRSNSPLHF
-,-,TRBJ2-2,TRBV7-9,TGTGCCAGCAGTCTCTCGGGCACCGGGGAGCTGTTTTTT,CASSLSGTGELFF
-,TRBD1,TRBJ1-3,TRBV19,TGTGCCAGTAGTATCTCGTCAGGGGGGGCTGGAAACACCATATATTTT,CASSISSGGAGNTIYF
-,TRBD2,TRBJ2-1,TRBV7-6,TGTGCCAGCAGCAAACTCCTAGCGGGGGTGCGCAATGAGCAGTTCTTC,CASSKLLAGVRNEQFF
-,-,TRBJ2-6,TRBV7-2,TGTGCCAGCAGCTCCCAGGGCGGTGGGGCCAACGTCCTGACTTTC,CASSSQGGGANVLTF
-,TRBD2,TRBJ2-3,TRBV4-3,TGCGCCAGCAGCCATCATACTAGCGCAGATACGCAGTATTTT,CASSHHTSADTQYF
-,TRBD1,TRBJ1-1,TRBV19,TGTGCCAGTAGTAACTCACAGGGGGCAGTGACTGAAGCTTTCTTT,CASSNSQGAVTEAFF
once,-,TRBJ1-2,TRBV12-5,TGTGCTAGTGGTTTGGTAGGAACAGGGATCACCCATAACTATGGCTACACCTTC,CASGLVGTGITHNYGYTF
-,-,TRBJ1-2,TRBV20-1,TGCAGTGCTAGTGACATTAATGGCTACACCTTC,CSASDINGYTF
-,-,TRBJ2-2,TRBV5-1,TGCGCCAGCACTGGCGAGCGCAACACCGGGGAGCTGTTTTTT,CASTGERNTGELFF
-,TRBD2,TRBJ2-5,TRBV4-1,TGCGCCAGCAGCCAAGAAAATCGGGTTGCGCGGGGGGGCCGGGAGACCCAGTACTTC,CASSQENRVARGGRETQYF
-,-,TRBJ1-1,TRBV2,TGTGCCAGCAGACTCGAGAGGGGGGCAAGGACTGAAGCTTTCTTT,CASRLERGARTEAFF
-,-,TRBJ2-1,TRBV12-3/TRBV12-4,TGTGCCAGCCAGGCACCGAACAATGAGCAGTTCTTC,CASQAPNNEQFF
-,TRBD1,TRBJ1-3,TRBV11-3,TGTGCCAGCAGCTTCCGGGGACAGTCTGGAAACACCATATATTTT,CASSFRGQSGNTIYF
-,TRBD1,TRBJ1-3,TRBV7-6,TGTGCCAGCAGCCCCCAGACAGGGACTGGAAACACCATATATTTT,CASSPQTGTGNTIYF
-,TRBD2,TRBJ2-3,TRBV9,TGTGCCAGCAGCGTCGGGACTAGCGTTCGGAATACGCAGTATTTT,CASSVGTSVRNTQYF
-,-,TRBJ1-3,TRBV5-4,TGTGCCAGCAGGATGGGAGGGAGCTCTGGAAACACCATATATTTT,CASRMGGSSGNTIYF
few,TRBD1,TRBJ2-1,TRBV5-1,TGCGCCAGCAGCTTGGAGGGGGCTGTATTGGGCAATGAGCAGTTCTTC,CASSLEGAVLGNEQFF